A single sample gave rise to the 21 T cell receptor beta chains below, sequenced in a study of early T cells in non-severe SARS-CoV-2 infection (dated by TCRdb to the early 2020s). The receptor library was made with 5' RACE. TCRdb lists the instrument as NextSeq 500. TCRdb reanalyzed the raw reads on its own, using fastp at Q25 for trimming and MiXCR for clone calling, and kept in-frame beta chains. Records with the same CDR3 protein are collapsed into one entry carrying the most frequent genes and DNA. The sample table holds almost 30,000 distinct CDR3 sequences, of which 4% to 5.5% were seen once. 10% to 13% of the sample is held by the ten biggest clonotypes. Source material: whole blood. The receptor set was obtained from an adult who was a healthcare worker with PCR-confirmed SARS-CoV-2 infection or an uninfected control (not recorded which).

This clonotype has at least ten counts. The chain uses TRBV6-5 and TRBJ1-6, with D unclear. The germline V gene has CDR1 MNHEY and CDR2 SVGAGI. The CDR3 has 15 amino acids. Deletions cut 0 bases from V and 10 bases from J, with 13 bases between. This chain's CDR3 is CASSYSNPLGSPLHF. The CDR3 coding sequence is TGTGCCAGCAGTTACTCGAATCCTCTGGGATCACCCCTCCACTTT.

This clonotype was seen at least ten times. The chain couples TRBV10-3 to TRBJ1-1, with TRBD1 identical over 8 bases. The CDR3 contains 14 residues. Trimming cost V 2 bases and J 4 bases; bases outside gene matches: 3. The germline V gene encodes CDR1 ENHRY and CDR2 SYGVKD. The CDR3 loop reads CAISEQGQATEAFF. The CDR3, as DNA: TGTGCCATCAGTGAGCAGGGACAGGCCACTGAAGCTTTCTTT.

J is TRBJ2-1 and V is TRBV28; weak D call: TRBD2 (6 bases). The CDR3 extends over 15 amino acids. V was shortened by 10 bases and J by 6 bases, with 22 bases between the two germline ends. The germline V gene has CDR1 MDHEN and CDR2 SYDVKM. The CDR3 coding sequence is TGTGCCACCTACCCGGGTCTACTAGCCAGCAATGAGCAGTTCTTC. It translates to CATYPGLLASNEQFF.

The table lists this clonotype with many counts. The J gene is TRBJ2-7, the V gene TRBV1; the table's D call of TRBD2 was not tested on the DNA. TRBV1 is flagged as a pseudogene. CDR3 length equals 15 residues. The CDR3 sequence is CTSSLDRTSGDEQYF. Written as DNA, the CDR3 is TGCACCAGCAGCCTCGATAGGACTAGTGGTGACGAGCAGTACTTC.

V usage is TRBV7-6 and J usage is TRBJ2-7, with D unresolved. Trimming removed 3 bases at V and 0 bases at J, with 6 bases between. The CDR3 contains 13 residues. CDR1 and CDR2 (germline): SGHVS, FNYEAQ. CDR3 DNA sequence: TGTGCCAGCAGCTTTGGTAGCTCCTACGAGCAGTACTTC. Amino acid sequence: CASSFGSSYEQYF.

This clonotype was seen at least ten times. The chain carries TRBV5-8 and TRBJ1-2; the match to TRBD1 covers 9 bases. The CDR3 has 16 amino acids. J gave up 4 bases and V 4 bases, and 11 bases lay outside the gene matches. Germline CDR1 is SGHTS and CDR2 is YDEGEE. CDR3 DNA: TGTGCCAGCAGCCGTTGGCCGGGACAGGGTGGCTATGGCTACACCTTC. This encodes CASSRWPGQGGYGYTF.

This chain joins TRBV7-2 and TRBJ1-3; 9 bases line up with TRBD1. CDR3 size: 14 residues. After removal of 5 bases from V and 3 bases from J, the junction contained 2 bases not matched to a gene. Germline assignment: CDR1 SGHTA and CDR2 FQGNSA. The CDR3 protein is CASSTGGVGNTIYF. CDR3 DNA: TGTGCCAGCAGCACAGGGGGCGTTGGAAACACCATATATTTT.

This clonotype came up many times. The chain uses TRBV29-1 and TRBJ2-2; D is uncertain. The V and J ends lost 4 bases and 2 bases respectively, with 11 bases between them. Germline CDR1 SQVTM, CDR2 ANQGSEA. CDR3 length equals 14 residues. CDR3 amino acids: CSVGLTANTGELFF. The CDR3 DNA reads as TGCAGCGTTGGGCTTACAGCAAACACCGGGGAGCTGTTTTTT.

This clonotype was recorded many times. The V call is TRBV6-6, the J call TRBJ2-2; 7 nucleotides match TRBD1. This CDR3 contains 15 residues. CDR1 MNHNY and CDR2 SVGAGI come from the germline V gene (reference sequence). V lost 1 base, J lost 4 bases, and 3 bases stayed unmatched. The CDR3 sequence is CASSYYPGGTGELFF. The CDR3 region has the DNA TGTGCCAGCAGTTACTACCCAGGGGGCACCGGGGAGCTGTTTTTT.

This clonotype was found many times. The chain recombines TRBV7-2 with TRBJ1-4, with TRBD1 as a possible D gene (5 bases). The germline gives CDR1 SGHTA, CDR2 FQGNSA. V shed 1 base and J shed 7 bases, with 13 bases lying between them. The CDR3 extends over 15 amino acids. CDR3 protein: CASSLEGMASEKLFF. The DNA for the CDR3 is TGTGCCAGCAGCTTAGAGGGGATGGCTAGTGAAAAACTGTTTTTT.

The chain recombines TRBV6-6 with TRBJ2-3; possibly TRBD1 or TRBD2 for D (5 bases each). Trimming left V 4 bases short and J 2 bases short, with 13 bases between. Looked up from germline, CDR1 is MNHNY and CDR2 is SVGAGI (reference sequence). The CDR3 length is 15 residues. In DNA form, the CDR3 reads TGTGCCAGCAGTTGGGGACGGCTGAACACAGATACGCAGTATTTT. Its translation: CASSWGRLNTDTQYF.

The rearrangement joins TRBV27 to TRBJ2-7, with D perhaps being TRBD1 or TRBD2 (6 bases each). Germline V gene data show CDR1 as MNHEY and CDR2 as SMNVEV (reference sequence). This CDR3 is 16 amino acids long. The V end was cut by 8 bases, the J end by 3 bases, with 23 bases between. The CDR3 here is CASRQRGGGGLYEQYF. The CDR3 DNA follows: TGTGCCAGCCGCCAGAGAGGAGGGGGTGGACTCTACGAGCAGTACTTC.

This clonotype was observed at least ten times. The chain recombines TRBV7-6 with TRBJ2-1; no definite D call. CDR1 and CDR2 (germline): SGHVS, FNYEAQ. The CDR3 has 13 amino acids. V was trimmed by 0 bases and J by 9 bases, leaving 9 bases between them. CDR3 coding DNA: TGTGCCAGCAGCTTAGCGTCCGGCGGTGAGCAGTTCTTC. Translation gives CASSLASGGEQFF.

This clonotype was observed a few times. This chain uses TRBV5-1 with TRBJ2-7, with TRBD2 as a possible D gene (5 bases). This CDR3 contains 15 residues. The germline CDR1 and CDR2 sequences are SGHRS and YFSETQ. V was cut by 0 bases and J by 5 bases, with 15 bases left in between. The CDR3 DNA reads as TGCGCCAGCAGCTTGGAGACTACCAAACCCCACGAGCAGTACTTC. It translates to CASSLETTKPHEQYF.

The J gene is TRBJ2-2, the V gene TRBV27; TRBD2 agrees at 9 bases. Trimming removed 5 bases from V and 6 bases from J; junction bases left unmatched: 16. Germline V CDR1 and CDR2: MNHEY, SMNVEV (reference sequence). The CDR3 is 18 amino acids. CDR3 sequence reads: CASSLGLAKGAIPGELFF. CDR3 bases: TGTGCCAGCAGTCTGGGACTAGCAAAGGGAGCGATCCCCGGGGAGCTGTTTTTT.

In this sample, this clonotype turned up a few times. J is TRBJ2-2 and V is TRBV5-1, with D unclear. Looked up from germline, CDR1 is SGHRS and CDR2 is YFSETQ. Trimming left V 4 bases short and J 0 bases short, with 7 bases between. This CDR3 is built from 14 residues. CDR3 amino acids: CASSPQPNTGELFF. CDR3 DNA: TGCGCCAGCAGCCCCCAACCGAACACCGGGGAGCTGTTTTTT. Looking up the rest from reference TRBV5-1 and TRBJ2-2 gives the full variable domain: KAGVTQTPRYLIKTRGQQVTLSCSPISGHRSVSWYQQTPGQGLQFLFEYFSETQRNKGNFPGRFSGRQFSNSRSEMNVSTLELGDSALYLCASSPQPNTGELFFGEGSRLTVL.

The chain joins TRBV19 to TRBJ2-3, with D perhaps TRBD2 (5 bases). Germline-derived CDR1 and CDR2 are LNHDA and SQIVND (reference sequence). There are 14 residues in the CDR3. With 3 bases removed from V and 3 bases from J, the gap between germline ends came to 10 bases. The CDR3, as DNA: TGTGCCAGTAGTATCCCCTGGAGGACAGATACGCAGTATTTT. Its translation: CASSIPWRTDTQYF.

This clonotype was recorded many times. The J gene is TRBJ1-1, the V gene TRBV9, with D possibly TRBD1 on 5 matching bases. The CDR3 extends over 16 amino acids. Between the trimmed V and J ends, which lost 4 bases and 4 bases, there was a span of 20 bases. Germline V gene lookup returns CDR1 SGDLS and CDR2 YYNGEE. CDR3 protein: CASSPRGGGWSTEAFF. The CDR3 region has the DNA TGTGCCAGCAGCCCACGGGGTGGGGGTTGGAGCACTGAAGCTTTCTTT.

This clonotype was picked up many times. V usage is TRBV19 and J usage is TRBJ1-2; the match to TRBD1 covers 7 bases. From germline, CDR1 is LNHDA and CDR2 SQIVND (reference sequence). The CDR3 is made up of 13 amino acids. V was pared by 3 bases and J by 6 bases, with 4 bases of the junction left unmatched. In DNA form, the CDR3 reads TGTGCCAGTAGTATTCCGGGGACAGATGGCTACACCTTC. Its translation: CASSIPGTDGYTF.

V gene TRBV3-1 combines with J gene TRBJ1-3; no clear D gene. The length of the CDR3 is 14 residues. Trimming took off 4 bases at V and 0 bases at J, with 7 bases between the two ends. The germline V gene encodes CDR1 LGHDT and CDR2 YNNKEL (reference sequence). The CDR3 DNA follows: TGTGCCAGCAGCCTACAGAGCTCTGGAAACACCATATATTTT. Amino acids: CASSLQSSGNTIYF.

This clonotype was seen repeatedly, ten times or more. The chain joins TRBV7-9 to TRBJ1-5; D remains ambiguous. V was clipped by 1 base and J by 0 bases, with 1 base between them. From germline, CDR1 is SEHNR and CDR2 FQNEAQ (reference sequence). This CDR3 region has 13 residues. The CDR3 DNA is TGTGCCAGCAGCTTAGATAGCAATCAGCCCCAGCATTTT. Protein: CASSLDSNQPQHF.